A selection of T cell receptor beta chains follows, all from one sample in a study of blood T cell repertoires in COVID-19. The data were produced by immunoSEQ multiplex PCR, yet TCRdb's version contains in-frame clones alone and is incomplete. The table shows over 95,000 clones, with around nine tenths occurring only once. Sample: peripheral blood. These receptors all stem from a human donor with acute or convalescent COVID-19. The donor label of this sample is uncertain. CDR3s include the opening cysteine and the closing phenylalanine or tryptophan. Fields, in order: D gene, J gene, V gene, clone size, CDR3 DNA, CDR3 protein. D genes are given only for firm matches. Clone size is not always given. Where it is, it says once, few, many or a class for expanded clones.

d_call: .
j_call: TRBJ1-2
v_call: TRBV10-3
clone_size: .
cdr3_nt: TGTGCCATCAGCAAAACGCAGCCCCAGGCGTCCGGAGGCTACACCTTC
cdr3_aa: CAISKTQPQASGGYTF

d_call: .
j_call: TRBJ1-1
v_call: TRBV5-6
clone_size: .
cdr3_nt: TGTGCCAGCAGCTTGGTCGGGGGGATGAACACTGAAGCTTTCTTT
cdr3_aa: CASSLVGGMNTEAFF

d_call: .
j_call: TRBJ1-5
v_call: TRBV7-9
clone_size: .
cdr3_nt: TGTGCCAGCAGCTTACCTGATCAGCCCCAGCATTTT
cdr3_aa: CASSLPDQPQHF

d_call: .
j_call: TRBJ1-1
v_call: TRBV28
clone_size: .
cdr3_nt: TGTGCCAGCATTGAGTTCCGTAGCTTTATGAACACTGAAGCTTTCTTT
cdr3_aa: CASIEFRSFMNTEAFF

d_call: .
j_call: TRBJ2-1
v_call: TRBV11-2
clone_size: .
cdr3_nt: TGTGCCAGCAGCTTAGCGTGGCAGGGTAGGGATGAGCAGTTCTTC
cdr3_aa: CASSLAWQGRDEQFF

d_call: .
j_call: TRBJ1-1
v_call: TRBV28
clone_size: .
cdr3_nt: TGTGCCAGCAGTTTTTTGGGACTTGAAGCTTTCTTT
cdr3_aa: CASSFLGLEAFF

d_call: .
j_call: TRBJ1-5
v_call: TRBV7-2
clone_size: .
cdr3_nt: TGTGCCAGCAGCTTATCCCCGAGATCTCAGCCCCAGCATTTT
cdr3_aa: CASSLSPRSQPQHF

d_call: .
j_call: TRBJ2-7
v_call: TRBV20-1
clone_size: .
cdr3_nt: TGCAGTGCTAGTAGGTCAGGGATCAGAGTATATGAGCAGTACTTC
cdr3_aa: CSASRSGIRVYEQYF

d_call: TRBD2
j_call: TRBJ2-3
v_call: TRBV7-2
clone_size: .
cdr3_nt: TGTGCCAGCAGCTTAAGACTAGCGGGAGCGGTCACAGATACGCAGTATTTT
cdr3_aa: CASSLRLAGAVTDTQYF

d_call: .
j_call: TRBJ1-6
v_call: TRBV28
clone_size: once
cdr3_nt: TGTGCCAGCAGCTGGGAGACTGGGAGCTCCTATAATTCACCCCTCCACTTT
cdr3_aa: CASSWETGSSYNSPLHF

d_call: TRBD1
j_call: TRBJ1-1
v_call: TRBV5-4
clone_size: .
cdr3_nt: TGTGCCAGCAGCCCGAACAGGGGGATGGTGGCGAACACTGAAGCTTTCTTT
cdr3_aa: CASSPNRGMVANTEAFF